This TCR beta chain was recovered during a study of immune evolution from preneoplasia to lung adenocarcinoma. The table came from immunoSEQ multiplex PCR; TCRdb's copy has only in-frame clones and leaves some out. The data hold roughly 3,800 clones, with roughly 80% observed a single time. Germline V gives CDR1 ENHRY, CDR2 SYGVKD. Trimming pared 10 bases from V and 2 bases from J, leaving 8 bases between. CDR3 size: 11 residues. This clone was detected once. This chain joins TRBV10-3 and TRBJ2-5; no definite D call. The material sequenced was FFPE adjacent normal lung tissue. The receptor's source is an older person with lung adenocarcinoma. The CDR3 DNA reads TGTGCCAGTAAAGAGCAAGAGACCCAGTACTTC. Translated, it gives CASKEQETQYF.